These 3 T cell receptor beta chains came from one sample sequenced in a study of T cells in Graves' hyperthyroidism and ophthalmopathy. Amplified TCR beta CDR3 regions derived from RNA transcripts. First-round RT-PCR targeting the TCR CDR3 was performed with the HTBI primer set. TCRdb ran MiXCR on the multiplex PCR reads and lists one entry per CDR3 protein. The sample has hundreds of thousands of distinct CDR3 sequences, roughly 19% seen once. Sample: blood. The receptors come from a man aged 50-59 years with Graves' ophthalmopathy.

The chain is built from TRBV2 and TRBJ1-2; D gene unclear. V gave up 4 bases and J gave up 4 bases, with 13 bases separating them. The germline CDR1 and CDR2 sequences are SNHLY and FYNNEI. This CDR3 comprises 14 residues. CDR3 amino acids: CASSAGRNLYGYTF. CDR3 DNA sequence: TGTGCCAGCAGTGCCGGACGGAACCTCTATGGCTACACCTTC.

The chain is built from TRBV7-9 and TRBJ2-1; the match to TRBD2 covers 8 bases. Losses at the gene ends were 4 bases for V and 5 bases for J; bases not matched to a gene: 7. This CDR3 contains 15 residues. Looked up from germline, CDR1 is SEHNR and CDR2 is FQNEAQ (reference sequence). The CDR3 DNA sequence: TGTGCCAGCAGCTCGGGGGGGGGAGGGGACAATGAGCAGTTCTTC. Translation gives CASSSGGGGDNEQFF. The complete variable domain, with remaining parts taken from reference TRBV7-9 and TRBJ2-1, reads DTGVSQNPRHKITKRGQNVTFRCDPISEHNRLYWYRQTLGQGPEFLTYFQNEAQLEKSRLLSDRFSAERPKGSFSTLEIQRTEQGDSAMYLCASSSGGGGDNEQFFGPGTRLTVL.

This clonotype occurred many times. The rearrangement uses TRBV7-8 and TRBJ2-3; 8 positions match TRBD1. CDR1 is SGHVS and CDR2 is FQNEAQ in the germline V gene. CDR3 length equals 14 residues. After removal of 5 bases from V and 5 bases from J, the junction contained 6 bases not matched to a gene. CDR3 DNA sequence: TGTGCCAGCAGCCAAGCGACAGGGGAAGATACGCAGTATTTT. Translated, it gives CASSQATGEDTQYF.